Given below is one T cell receptor (beta chain) in context. Its antigen is as yet unknown. The assay was immunoSEQ multiplex PCR, and TCRdb's table has in-frame clones only and misses some. The sample lists roughly 150,000 clones, approximately 90% occurring once. This sample stems from a study of T cell responses to AZD1222 COVID-19 vaccine. Overall study results and limits: Spike-specific TCR breadth and depth went up after people got two AZD1222 doses.

The length of the CDR3 is 15 residues. V lost 2 bases to trimming and J lost 0 bases, with 11 bases between them. Per germline, CDR1 MNHEY and CDR2 SMNVEV (reference sequence). The genes are TRBV27 and TRBJ2-7; the D call may be TRBD1 or TRBD2 (5 bases each). The origin of this receptor is an adult in good health. Here the sequenced sample was peripheral blood, taken on day 0 of AZD1222 vaccination. The CDR3 DNA sequence: TGTGCCAGCAGTTTAAAGGGACCGAGCTCCTACGAGCAGTACTTC. Its protein product is CASSLKGPSSYEQYF.